Sequencing of this T cell receptor (beta chain) was carried out in a study of T cell responses to AZD1222 COVID-19 vaccine. Study background: Analyses pooled second doses at about 4 or about 12 weeks.

Data came from immunoSEQ multiplex PCR; TCRdb stores just in-frame clones and leaves some out. The sample consists of around 160,000 clones, 90% to 95% of them appearing once. In the case of this clone: Its target is not known.

Germline lookup yields CDR1 LNHNV and CDR2 YYDKDF (reference sequence). V lost 0 bases and J 7 bases, leaving 7 bases between the germline ends. The CDR3 loop spans 13 amino acids. The study's findings and limits: After two AZD1222 doses, spike-specific TCR breadth and depth rose versus day 0. Repertoires in all cases were sampled only once the peak T cell response had passed.

This TCR was recovered from an adult in good health. The rearrangement uses TRBV15 and TRBJ1-3, with no clear D. Material: peripheral blood, obtained on day 0 of AZD1222 vaccination. The CDR3 here is CATSRDLWNTIYF. CDR3 nucleotides: TGTGCCACCAGCAGAGATCTTTGGAACACCATATATTTT.